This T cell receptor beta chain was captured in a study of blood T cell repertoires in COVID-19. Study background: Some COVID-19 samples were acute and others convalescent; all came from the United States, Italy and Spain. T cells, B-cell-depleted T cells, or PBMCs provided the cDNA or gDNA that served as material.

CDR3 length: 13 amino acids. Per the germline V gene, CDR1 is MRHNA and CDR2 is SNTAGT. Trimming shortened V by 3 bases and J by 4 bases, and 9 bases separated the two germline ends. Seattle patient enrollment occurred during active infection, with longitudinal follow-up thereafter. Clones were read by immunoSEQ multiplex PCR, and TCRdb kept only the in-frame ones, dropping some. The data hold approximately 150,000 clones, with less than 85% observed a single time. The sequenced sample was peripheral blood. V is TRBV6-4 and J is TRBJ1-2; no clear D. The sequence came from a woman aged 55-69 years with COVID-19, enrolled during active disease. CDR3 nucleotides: TGTGCCAGCAGTGAGGAGGATGGCTATGGCTACACCTTC. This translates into CASSEEDGYGYTF.